These 25 T cell receptor beta chains share one sample of origin, sequenced in a study of PD-1 blockade in classical Hodgkin lymphoma (TCRdb year 2020). The time point label on this specimen signifies: cycle 1 day 1 (C1D1), immediately before nivolumab initiation. All trial patients had relapsed after autologous stem cell transplantation, with cohorts A, B and C differing in prior brentuximab vedotin exposure. Library method: the immunoSEQ multiplex PCR assay. TCRdb provides this immuneACCESS table in a form limited to in-frame rearrangements. Some clones are lacking; in checked studies, under half of them reflect an unresolved V gene, and why the rest are absent is not known. The sample table shows about 25,000 clones, and about 70% are seen once. The ten largest make up about 3.6% of the sample. Sequences were derived from peripheral blood mononuclear cells (PBMCs), sampled at baseline. These receptors were obtained from a human donor with classical Hodgkin lymphoma.

The CDR3 region is CASSYEGGEQYF. The CDR3 DNA is TGTGCCAGCAGTTACGAGGGTGGCGAGCAGTACTTC. The chain couples TRBV6-5 to TRBJ2-7, with D tentatively TRBD2 (5 bases). Trimming removed 2 bases from V and 6 bases from J, with 8 bases in between. The V gene's germline CDR1 is MNHEY and CDR2 SVGAGI. The CDR3 extends over 12 amino acids.

This clone occurred a few times. The chain carries TRBV5-1 and TRBJ1-6; D is uncertain. Trimming removed 6 bases at V and 6 bases at J, with 10 bases between. This CDR3 has 13 residues. Looked up from germline, CDR1 is SGHRS and CDR2 is YFSETQ. DNA for the CDR3: TGCGCCAGCACGCGGGAAGGTAATTCACCCCTCCACTTT. Translated, it gives CASTREGNSPLHF. Variable domain in full (rest from reference TRBV5-1 and TRBJ1-6): KAGVTQTPRYLIKTRGQQVTLSCSPISGHRSVSWYQQTPGQGLQFLFEYFSETQRNKGNFPGRFSGRQFSNSRSEMNVSTLELGDSALYLCASTREGNSPLHFGNGTRLTVT.

This clone occurred once. CDR3 DNA: TGTGCCAGCAGTTCCGGACCGGATACGCAGTATTTT. It translates to CASSSGPDTQYF. J is TRBJ2-3 and V is TRBV9; the D is unclear. Per the germline V gene, CDR1 is SGDLS and CDR2 is YYNGEE. This CDR3 spans 12 amino acids. Between the trimmed V and J ends, which lost 5 bases and 6 bases, there was a span of 10 bases.

The sample holds a few counts of this clone. The rearrangement uses TRBV19 and TRBJ1-1; the D gene is possibly TRBD1 (5 bases). The CDR3 sequence is 13 residues long. In germline, CDR1 is LNHDA, CDR2 SQIVND (reference sequence). The V end lost 6 bases, the J end lost 4 bases, and 12 bases lay between the germline ends. CDR3 sequence reads: CASRPRGGTEAFF. Written as DNA, the CDR3 is TGTGCCAGTAGGCCAAGGGGCGGCACTGAAGCTTTCTTT.

The chain carries TRBV4-3 and TRBJ2-1, with TRBD2 identical over 10 bases. The trim removed 1 base at V and 12 bases at J, leaving 3 bases unmatched. The length of the CDR3 is 13 residues. The V gene's germline CDR1 is LGHNA and CDR2 YSLEER. In DNA, the CDR3 is TGCGCCAGCAGCCAAGGTGCTAGCGGGGGGCAGTTCTTC. This codes for CASSQGASGGQFF.

The chain employs TRBV7-8 and TRBJ1-1; D unclear. Per the germline V gene, CDR1 is SGHVS and CDR2 is FQNEAQ. The CDR3 extends over 14 amino acids. Between the trimmed V and J ends, which lost 5 bases and 4 bases, there was a span of 14 bases. As DNA, the CDR3 is TGTGCCAGCAGCCCCAAGGTGGGTGGCACTGAAGCTTTCTTT. Protein: CASSPKVGGTEAFF.

The chain recombines TRBV6-6 with TRBJ2-1; no clear D. The CDR3 loop spans 13 amino acids. Per germline, CDR1 MNHNY and CDR2 SVGAGI (reference sequence). V was pared by 6 bases and J by 6 bases, with 12 bases between. CDR3 nucleotides: TGTGCCAGCAGCTACGACGGGCCCAATGAGCAGTTCTTC. Protein sequence: CASSYDGPNEQFF.

The DNA of the CDR3 is TGCGCCAGCAGCCAAGCGGGGACAGGGGCCCACACCGGGGAGCTGTTTTTT. Amino acid sequence: CASSQAGTGAHTGELFF. V and J are TRBV4-1 and TRBJ2-2, with TRBD1 matching over 10 bases. Germline-derived CDR1 and CDR2 are MGHRA and YSYEKL. The CDR3 is made up of 17 amino acids. V shed 1 base, J shed 3 bases, and the junction held 5 bases outside the gene matches.

The chain recombines TRBV28 with TRBJ1-4, with a tentative D call TRBD1 (6 bases). This CDR3 contains 18 residues. Trimming took off 5 bases at V and 2 bases at J, with 21 bases between the two ends. Germline V gene lookup returns CDR1 MDHEN and CDR2 SYDVKM. This chain's CDR3 is CASSSDRSPVGTNEKLFF. In nucleotides, the CDR3 is TGTGCCAGCAGTAGCGACAGGAGTCCAGTCGGTACTAATGAAAAACTGTTTTTT.

The V and J genes are TRBV30 and TRBJ1-5, with TRBD1 matching 11 bases. This CDR3 comprises 17 residues. J lost 2 bases, V lost 1 base, and 7 bases had no gene match. Looked up from germline, CDR1 is GTSNPN and CDR2 is SVGIG (reference sequence). CDR3 DNA sequence: TGTGCCTGGAGTGCCGGACAGGGGGCAGTCGGCAATCAGCCCCAGCATTTT. Translation gives CAWSAGQGAVGNQPQHF.

This rearrangement joins TRBV6-5 to TRBJ2-7, with a tentative D call TRBD2 (6 bases). Trimming removed 0 bases from V and 4 bases from J, with 16 bases in between. CDR3 length: 16 amino acids. CDR1 is MNHEY, CDR2 SVGAGI, per germline. The CDR3 loop reads CASSYSPARGAYEQYF. The CDR3 DNA is TGTGCCAGCAGTTACTCCCCAGCGCGCGGGGCTTACGAGCAGTACTTC.

The rearrangement uses TRBV7-9 and TRBJ1-5; D gene ambiguous. The V end was cut by 4 bases, the J end by 9 bases, with 16 bases between. This CDR3 comprises 14 residues. From germline, CDR1 is SEHNR and CDR2 FQNEAQ (reference sequence). In DNA, the CDR3 is TGTGCCAGCAGCTCGCCGGACGGAGTAATGCCCCAGCATTTT. Translated, it gives CASSSPDGVMPQHF.

This clone was seen only a few times. V gene TRBV27 combines with J gene TRBJ2-7; D call uncertain. The germline V and J ends were trimmed by 8 bases and 2 bases, with 10 bases remaining between them. The CDR3 extends over 12 amino acids. Germline CDR1 reads MNHEY; CDR2 reads SMNVEV (reference sequence). In DNA, the CDR3 is TGTGCCAGCGGATACAGCCCCTACGAGCAGTACTTC. Its translation is CASGYSPYEQYF.

V is TRBV6-4 and J is TRBJ2-6; the D is unclear. V lost 5 bases and J lost 5, with 22 bases in between. The CDR3 totals 18 residues. The germline gives CDR1 MRHNA, CDR2 SNTAGT. CDR3 coding DNA: TGTGCCAGCAGTAGCCATACCACACGACAAAGTCGGGCCAACGTCCTGACTTTC. Protein product: CASSSHTTRQSRANVLTF.

The chain joins TRBV12-5 to TRBJ2-1, with 12 positions matching TRBD1. The CDR3 is made up of 16 amino acids. Germline loops: CDR1 LGHNT, CDR2 FRNRAP. V gave up 6 bases and J gave up 8 bases; unmatched junction bases: 11. The CDR3 region is CASGTGTGGIGDEQFF. The CDR3 DNA sequence: TGTGCTAGTGGGACCGGGACAGGGGGCATCGGGGATGAGCAGTTCTTC.

This chain links TRBV29-1 with TRBJ2-2; perhaps TRBD1 as D (6 bases). Deletions cut 6 bases from V and 5 bases from J, with 13 bases between. The length of the CDR3 is 13 residues. Germline CDR1 reads SQVTM; CDR2 reads ANQGSEA. CDR3 sequence: CSVPGTTTGELFF. The CDR3, as DNA: TGCAGCGTGCCCGGGACAACTACCGGGGAGCTGTTTTTT.

This clone was seen a handful of times. J is TRBJ2-7 and V is TRBV7-6; a possible D gene is TRBD2 (7 bases). V lost 5 bases, J lost 7 bases, and 18 bases lay in between. The CDR3 is 14 residues long. Germline V CDR1 and CDR2: SGHVS, FNYEAQ. The CDR3 bases are TGTGCCAGCAGCCGGTTGGGGGGGCCCGGGGAGCAGTACTTC. Amino acid sequence: CASSRLGGPGEQYF.

The V gene is TRBV6-6, the J gene TRBJ1-1, with unresolved D. Trimming cost V 2 bases and J 4 bases, with 17 bases left between them. CDR1 and CDR2 from the germline V gene are MNHNY and SVGAGI (reference sequence). The CDR3 has 16 residues. The CDR3 loop is CASSYVTSNSGTEAFF. The CDR3 nucleotides are TGTGCCAGCAGTTACGTGACGTCGAATTCGGGCACTGAAGCTTTCTTT.

The chain links TRBV11-1 to TRBJ2-3; TRBD1 aligns across 9 bases. The CDR3 loop spans 14 amino acids. Trimming removed 8 bases from V and 11 bases from J; junction bases left unmatched: 14. Germline V CDR1 and CDR2: SGHAT, FQDESV (reference sequence). CDR3 DNA: TGTGCCAGCGGGCCCGGGACAGGGACAAGTAAGCAGTATTTT. Translating gives CASGPGTGTSKQYF. Together with reference TRBV11-1 and TRBJ2-3, the CDR3 gives the full variable domain: EAEVAQSPRYKITEKSQAVAFWCDPISGHATLYWYRQILGQGPELLVQFQDESVVDDSQLPKDRFSAERLKGVDSTLKIQPAELGDSAMYLCASGPGTGTSKQYFGPGTRLTVL.

This clone has just a few counts. The chain employs TRBV25-1 and TRBJ1-6, with D possibly TRBD1 on 5 matching bases. CDR3 length: 16 amino acids. Germline lookup yields CDR1 MGHDK and CDR2 SYGVNS. V lost 3 bases to trimming and J lost 8 bases, with 17 bases between them. CDR3 in amino acids: CASSDFGGTRDSPLHF. For the CDR3, the DNA is TGTGCCAGCAGTGATTTTGGAGGGACCCGGGATTCACCCCTCCACTTT.

Note on this clone: Mismatch with germline at one junction end may stem from a read error. The chain is built from TRBV5-1 and TRBJ1-6; D might be TRBD1 (5 bases). The CDR3 is 13 residues long. Germline assignment: CDR1 SGHRS and CDR2 YFSETQ. CDR3 protein: CASSLFRGSALHF. The DNA for the CDR3 is TGCGCCAGCAGCTTGTTTAGGGGTTCAGCCCTCCACTTT.

The table lists this clone with a few counts. This chain uses TRBV6-5 with TRBJ1-3; no clear D. Per the germline V gene, CDR1 is MNHEY and CDR2 is SVGAGI. There are 15 residues in the CDR3. Trimming removed 5 bases from V and 0 bases from J, with 11 bases in between. Here the CDR3 DNA reads TGTGCCAGCAGTCCTACGCGGGGCTCTGGAAACACCATATATTTT. It encodes CASSPTRGSGNTIYF.

The rearrangement uses TRBV4-1 and TRBJ2-1; 14 bases align to TRBD2. The germline CDR1 and CDR2 sequences are MGHRA and YSYEKL. Germline trimming cut 0 bases from V and 8 bases from J; bases unmatched to any gene: 9. There are 18 residues in the CDR3. The CDR3 DNA reads TGCGCCAGCAGCCAAGATCCCAAGACTAGCGGGGGGGCCCATGAGCAGTTCTTC. This encodes CASSQDPKTSGGAHEQFF.

The chain employs TRBV28 and TRBJ2-7; 9 positions agree with TRBD1. This CDR3 contains 15 residues. J was trimmed by 3 bases and V by 4 bases; bases with no gene match: 7. The germline V gene encodes CDR1 MDHEN and CDR2 SYDVKM. Here the CDR3 reads CASSWGTGRNYEQYF. CDR3 DNA: TGTGCCAGCAGTTGGGGGACAGGGAGGAACTACGAGCAGTACTTC.

The CDR3 nucleotides are TGTGCCAGCAGCCAAGACCCCAAAAATGAGCAGTTCTTC. It encodes CASSQDPKNEQFF. The chain recombines TRBV14 with TRBJ2-1; D unclear. CDR1 SGHDN and CDR2 FVKESK come from the germline V gene. CDR3 size: 13 residues. V dropped 0 bases and J dropped 7 bases, with 7 bases sitting between them.